A single sample gave rise to the 26 T cell receptor beta chains below, sequenced in a study of blood T cell repertoires in COVID-19. Clones were read by immunoSEQ multiplex PCR, and TCRdb kept only the in-frame ones, dropping some. Of about 200,000 clones detected, about 88% appear once; the ten largest clones hold roughly 10%. Source material: peripheral blood. The receptors were gathered from a woman aged 45-65 years with COVID-19, enrolled during active disease.

This clone was detected only once. This chain links TRBV19 with TRBJ1-5, with TRBD1 identical over 7 bases. J was trimmed by 1 base and V by 6 bases; bases with no gene match: 3. Germline V gene sequence: CDR1 LNHDA, CDR2 SQIVND (reference sequence). The CDR3 has 14 residues. As DNA, the CDR3 is TGTGCCAGTAGCTCGGGACAGAGCAATCAGCCCCAGCATTTT. Protein product: CASSSGQSNQPQHF.

The V gene is TRBV20-1, the J gene TRBJ2-5; 9 bases map to TRBD2. Germline values: CDR1 DFQATT, CDR2 SNEGSKA (reference sequence). The CDR3 contains 15 residues. The V and J ends lost 3 bases and 4 bases, in that order; junction bases with no gene match: 9. CDR3 sequence: CSASSVRGGRETQYF. The CDR3 nucleotides read TGCAGTGCTAGTTCTGTGCGGGGGGGCCGAGAGACCCAGTACTTC.

The chain recombines TRBV9 with TRBJ1-1, with a possible D match to TRBD1 (6 bases). V lost 0 bases and J lost 1, with 7 bases in between. The CDR3 loop spans 14 amino acids. The germline V gene encodes CDR1 SGDLS and CDR2 YYNGEE. The CDR3 loop reads CASSVETGNTEAFF. The CDR3 region has the DNA TGTGCCAGCAGCGTAGAGACAGGGAACACTGAAGCTTTCTTT. Complete variable domain (other parts from reference TRBV9 and TRBJ1-1): DSGVTQTPKHLITATGQRVTLRCSPRSGDLSVYWYQQSLDQGLQFLIQYYNGEERAKGNILERFSAQQFPDLHSELNLSSLELGDSALYFCASSVETGNTEAFFGQGTRLTVV.

This clone was detected once. The V gene is TRBV7-6, the J gene TRBJ2-7; 7 nucleotides match TRBD1. The CDR3 contains 16 residues. Germline CDR1 and CDR2: SGHVS and FNYEAQ. The V segment lost 1 base and the J segment 2 bases; nucleotides outside the gene matches: 8. Written as DNA, the CDR3 is TGTGCCAGCAGCTTAGATTCTGGGACAGATACCTACGAGCAGTACTTC. Translated: CASSLDSGTDTYEQYF.

The rearrangement joins TRBV15 to TRBJ2-2; 8 nucleotides line up with TRBD2. Looked up from germline, CDR1 is LNHNV and CDR2 is YYDKDF (reference sequence). The CDR3 has 15 amino acids. V was clipped by 5 bases and J by 5 bases; unmatched bases: 7. CDR3 protein: CATSPNTGGTGELFF. In nucleotides, the CDR3 is TGTGCCACCAGCCCGAACACGGGGGGGACCGGGGAGCTGTTTTTT.

The chain has TRBV6-1 and TRBJ2-2; no definite D call. Trimming took off 3 bases at V and 4 bases at J, with 9 bases between the two ends. CDR1 is MNHNS, CDR2 SASEGT, per germline. The CDR3 sequence is 14 residues long. CDR3 sequence reads: CASSEGHSTGELFF. CDR3 sequence (DNA): TGTGCCAGCAGTGAGGGCCACAGCACCGGGGAGCTGTTTTTT.

The J gene is TRBJ1-2, the V gene TRBV4-3, with no clear D. V dropped 0 bases and J dropped 3 bases, with 17 bases sitting between them. Germline CDR1 is LGHNA and CDR2 is YSLEER. The CDR3 spans 17 residues. The CDR3 here is CASSQDAAGRLDYGYTF. In DNA, the CDR3 is TGCGCCAGCAGCCAAGATGCCGCGGGCAGGTTAGACTATGGCTACACCTTC.

The chain combines TRBV6-4 with TRBJ1-6; D might be TRBD1 (5 bases). This CDR3 spans 15 amino acids. Deletions cut 3 bases from V and 9 bases from J, with 15 bases between. Germline values: CDR1 MRHNA, CDR2 SNTAGT. This CDR3 is CASSEGGTRGSPLHF. CDR3 in DNA: TGTGCCAGCAGTGAGGGCGGGACTAGAGGTTCACCCCTCCACTTT.

This clone has just a few counts. V gene TRBV6-5 combines with J gene TRBJ1-5, with D possibly TRBD1 on 6 matching bases. Per germline, CDR1 MNHEY and CDR2 SVGAGI. The CDR3 contains 13 residues. Trimming removed 7 bases at V and 5 bases at J, with 12 bases between. Here the CDR3 DNA reads TGTGCCAGCACTACAGGGTTACATCAGCCCCAGCATTTT. It specifies CASTTGLHQPQHF.

The chain links TRBV12-3 or TRBV12-4 to TRBJ1-1, with TRBD1 matching over 7 bases. This CDR3 is built from 13 residues. V shed 6 bases and J 11 bases; nucleotides not matched to a gene: 12. In DNA form, the CDR3 reads TGTGCCAGCAGGCTCCTCGGACAGGCTCAGGCTTTCTTT. This encodes CASRLLGQAQAFF.

The chain has TRBV24-1 and TRBJ1-5; D is unresolved. Germline V gene lookup returns CDR1 KGHDR and CDR2 SFDVKD. V gave up 2 bases and J gave up 2 bases, with 6 bases separating them. This CDR3 region has 14 residues. Here the CDR3 DNA reads TGTGCCACCAGTGATTGGCAGGGCAATCAGCCCCAGCATTTT. Its protein product is CATSDWQGNQPQHF.

The V call is TRBV6-5, the J call TRBJ2-2; tentative D call: TRBD2 (6 bases). The CDR3 covers 14 residues. Trimming removed 5 bases at V and 4 bases at J, with 11 bases between. Germline V CDR1 and CDR2: MNHEY, SVGAGI. CDR3 sequence: CASSRDWATGELFF. The CDR3 nucleotides read TGTGCCAGCAGTCGGGACTGGGCCACCGGGGAGCTGTTTTTT.

The chain links TRBV6-2 or TRBV6-3 to TRBJ2-1; 7 bases match TRBD1. Unmatched junction bases numbered 9, after V lost 5 bases and J lost 8 bases. The CDR3 consists of 14 residues. CDR1 and CDR2 from the germline V gene are MNHEY and SVGEGT. CDR3 DNA sequence: TGTGCCAGCAGTGCACGACAGGGACCGGATGAGCAGTTCTTC. Amino acids: CASSARQGPDEQFF.

V usage is TRBV6-2 or TRBV6-3 and J usage is TRBJ1-5; D perhaps matches TRBD1 (5 bases). Germline V gene lookup returns CDR1 MNHEY and CDR2 SVGEGT. V dropped 2 bases and J dropped 4 bases, with 12 bases sitting between them. The CDR3 has 15 residues. The CDR3 loop reads CASSYQGRGNQPQHF. In nucleotides, the CDR3 is TGTGCCAGCAGTTACCAGGGTAGGGGTAATCAGCCCCAGCATTTT.

V is TRBV11-2 and J is TRBJ2-1, with D tentatively TRBD1 (6 bases). The CDR3 is 15 amino acids. Looked up from germline, CDR1 is SGHAT and CDR2 is FQNNGV. The V end lost 5 bases, the J end lost 8 bases, and 19 bases lay between the germline ends. CDR3 residues: CASSPILFTGHEQFF. CDR3 in DNA: TGTGCCAGCAGCCCGATTCTCTTTACAGGGCATGAGCAGTTCTTC. The variable domain in full, with the rest retrieved from reference TRBV11-2 and TRBJ2-1, is EAGVAQSPRYKIIEKRQSVAFWCNPISGHATLYWYQQILGQGPKLLIQFQNNGVVDDSQLPKDRFSAERLKGVDSTLKIQPAKLEDSAVYLCASSPILFTGHEQFFGPGTRLTVL.

This clone was counted a single time. The chain links TRBV30 to TRBJ2-3; no firm D call. The ends were cut back, 1 base at V and 4 bases at J, with 9 bases in the middle. Per the germline V gene, CDR1 is GTSNPN and CDR2 is SVGIG (reference sequence). The CDR3 covers 13 residues. CDR3 bases: TGTGCCTGGAGTGCCCTAAGAGCAGATACGCAGTATTTT. Protein: CAWSALRADTQYF.

The CDR3 coding sequence is TGCGCCAGCAGCTTGGAATCCGGGGGGCGGAACACTGAAGCTTTCTTT. Amino acid sequence: CASSLESGGRNTEAFF. The genes are TRBV5-1 and TRBJ1-1, with D perhaps TRBD1 (6 bases). Germline CDR1 SGHRS, CDR2 YFSETQ. The CDR3 totals 16 residues. V lost 0 bases and J 1 base, leaving 13 bases between the germline ends. The full variable domain, rest sourced from reference TRBV5-1 and TRBJ1-1, is KAGVTQTPRYLIKTRGQQVTLSCSPISGHRSVSWYQQTPGQGLQFLFEYFSETQRNKGNFPGRFSGRQFSNSRSEMNVSTLELGDSALYLCASSLESGGRNTEAFFGQGTRLTVV.

V usage is TRBV5-1 and J usage is TRBJ1-2; D not certain. Deletions cut 2 bases from V and 4 bases from J, with 12 bases between. The germline V gene encodes CDR1 SGHRS and CDR2 YFSETQ. The CDR3 is made up of 14 amino acids. CDR3 nucleotides: TGCGCCAGCAGCTTATCCCAGGCGGGCTATGGCTACACCTTC. It yields the protein CASSLSQAGYGYTF.

The chain couples TRBV5-1 to TRBJ2-3; possible D gene TRBD2, 6 bases. CDR3 size: 15 residues. In germline, CDR1 is SGHRS, CDR2 YFSETQ. Trimming stripped 0 bases from V and 1 base from J, with 9 bases between. CDR3: CASSLESSGTDTQYF. For the CDR3, the DNA is TGCGCCAGCAGCTTGGAGTCTAGCGGCACAGATACGCAGTATTTT.

V and J are TRBV11-2 and TRBJ2-7; TRBD2 matches 11 bases. Per germline, CDR1 SGHAT and CDR2 FQNNGV. With V trimmed by 4 bases and J by 4 bases, 9 bases remained unmatched. CDR3 size: 16 residues. The CDR3 bases are TGTGCCAGCAGCTCCCGCCTTGGGACTAGCGGTTACGAGCAGTACGTC. Translated, it gives CASSSRLGTSGYEQYV.

The rearrangement uses TRBV9 and TRBJ2-1; 8 nucleotides agree with TRBD2. Germline V gene lookup returns CDR1 SGDLS and CDR2 YYNGEE. This CDR3 contains 16 residues. J was trimmed by 5 bases and V by 3 bases; bases with no gene match: 10. CDR3 coding DNA: TGTGCCAGCAGCGATAACCAGCGGGGGCACAACAATGAGCAGTTCTTC. It yields the protein CASSDNQRGHNNEQFF.

Of note for this clone: The same CDR3 is also encoded by other DNA sequences in this sample. V is TRBV19 and J is TRBJ2-7; 7 bases fit TRBD1. Germline lookup yields CDR1 LNHDA and CDR2 SQIVND (reference sequence). The CDR3 length is 12 residues. The ends lost 3 bases at V and 4 bases at J; junction bases unmatched: 0. This chain's CDR3 is CASSMTGYEQYF. CDR3 DNA: TGTGCCAGTAGTATGACAGGGTACGAGCAGTACTTC.

The chain uses TRBV11-1 and TRBJ1-3; D is undetermined. Germline assignment: CDR1 SGHAT and CDR2 FQDESV (reference sequence). Trimming pared 6 bases from V and 2 bases from J, leaving 17 bases between. The CDR3 loop spans 16 amino acids. The CDR3 nucleotides are TGTGCCAGCAGTTACCAGCGTCCAGCCACTGGAAACACCATATATTTT. Translated, it gives CASSYQRPATGNTIYF.

V and J are TRBV28 and TRBJ1-6; 8 bases fit TRBD1. Trimming at V came to 8 bases and at J to 4 bases, leaving 4 bases not matched to a gene. The germline V gene has CDR1 MDHEN and CDR2 SYDVKM. The CDR3 is 14 amino acids. The DNA for the CDR3 is TGTGCCAGCCGACAGGGGAGTTATAATTCACCCCTCCACTTT. It specifies CASRQGSYNSPLHF. The full variable domain, with the rest looked up from reference TRBV28 and TRBJ1-6, is DVKVTQSSRYLVKRTGEKVFLECVQDMDHENMFWYRQDPGLGLRLIYFSYDVKMKEKGDIPEGYSVSREKKERFSLILESASTNQTSMYLCASRQGSYNSPLHFGNGTRLTVT.

The chain combines TRBV11-2 with TRBJ1-1; 9 nucleotides agree with TRBD1. The CDR3 sequence is 13 residues long. Germline V gives CDR1 SGHAT, CDR2 FQNNGV. V trimming: 8 bases; J trimming: 7 bases; junction bases outside the gene matches: 8. The CDR3 coding sequence is TGTGCCAGCTCTCACAGGGGGCCGAATGAAGCTTTCTTT. Residues: CASSHRGPNEAFF. The variable domain in full, with the rest retrieved from reference TRBV11-2 and TRBJ1-1, is EAGVAQSPRYKIIEKRQSVAFWCNPISGHATLYWYQQILGQGPKLLIQFQNNGVVDDSQLPKDRFSAERLKGVDSTLKIQPAKLEDSAVYLCASSHRGPNEAFFGQGTRLTVV.

The chain is built from TRBV6-5 and TRBJ2-6; D might be TRBD2 (5 bases). Germline assignment: CDR1 MNHEY and CDR2 SVGAGI. V lost 2 bases, J lost 3 bases, and 8 bases lay in between. The CDR3 runs 15 residues. CDR3 nucleotides: TGTGCCAGCAGTTACCAAGAGGGTGGGGCCAACGTCCTGACTTTC. Protein sequence: CASSYQEGGANVLTF.